The 26 T cell receptor beta chains below all came from one sample that was sequenced in a study of T-cell reconstitution after alpha-beta-depleted transplantation in children. Unique molecular identifiers were incorporated when the TCRbeta library was constructed. TCRdb independently ran MiXCR on the PCR reads; one entry per CDR3 protein. The sample consists of some 100,000 distinct CDR3 sequences, roughly a quarter of them appearing once. The sample consisted of PBMCs, taken before TCRalphabeta/CD19-depleted stem cell transplant. Every receptor here comes from a boy between 2 and 15 years old with acute lymphoblastic leukemia, due to receive a stem cell transplant.

The sample holds many counts of this clonotype. The rearrangement uses TRBV2 and TRBJ2-7; D may be TRBD1 (6 bases). The V and J ends lost 7 bases and 5 bases respectively, with 18 bases between them. This CDR3 contains 14 residues. The germline gives CDR1 SNHLY, CDR2 FYNNEI. CDR3 nucleotide sequence: TGTGCCAGCACCCCGGACAGCCGTCTAAACGAGCAGTACTTC. Protein product: CASTPDSRLNEQYF.

This rearrangement joins TRBV20-1 to TRBJ2-3; unclear D gene. The V gene's germline CDR1 is DFQATT and CDR2 SNEGSKA (reference sequence). Trimming took 6 bases from V and 0 from J, leaving 16 bases between them. This CDR3 comprises 15 residues. The CDR3 protein is CSAPLTDSSTDTQYF. The DNA of the CDR3 is TGCAGTGCCCCCCTGACGGATTCTAGCACAGATACGCAGTATTTT.

The rearrangement joins TRBV28 to TRBJ2-1; 9 nucleotides line up with TRBD2. J lost 9 bases, V lost 10 bases, and 13 bases had no gene match. The CDR3 has 14 residues. Per the germline V gene, CDR1 is MDHEN and CDR2 is SYDVKM. The CDR3 protein is CATLAGKRSGEQFF. CDR3 in DNA: TGTGCCACCCTAGCGGGAAAGAGAAGTGGTGAGCAGTTCTTC.

The chain employs TRBV3-1 and TRBJ2-3, with 14 bases lining up with TRBD2. This CDR3 is 15 amino acids long. Germline assignment: CDR1 LGHDT and CDR2 YNNKEL (reference sequence). After removal of 3 bases from V and 7 bases from J, the junction contained 3 bases not matched to a gene. The CDR3 here is CASSQGTSGRNTQYF. In nucleotides, the CDR3 is TGTGCCAGCAGCCAGGGGACTAGCGGGAGAAATACGCAGTATTTT.

This clonotype was detected a few times. The chain has TRBV7-2 and TRBJ2-5; D unclear. The length of the CDR3 is 13 residues. The germline V and J ends were trimmed by 1 base and 6 bases, with 9 bases remaining between them. Germline CDR1 SGHTA, CDR2 FQGNSA. The CDR3 loop is CASSLGGAKTQYF. The CDR3 nucleotides read TGTGCCAGCAGCTTAGGAGGAGCGAAGACCCAGTACTTC.

This clonotype showed up just a few times. The J gene is TRBJ2-7, the V gene TRBV11-2; the match to TRBD2 covers 16 bases. V dropped 2 bases and J dropped 0; count of bases not matched to a gene: 7. Germline-derived CDR1 and CDR2 are SGHAT and FQNNGV. The CDR3 loop spans 19 amino acids. CDR3: CASSLRFGTSGRASYEQYF. Here the CDR3 DNA reads TGTGCCAGCAGCTTAAGGTTCGGGACTAGCGGGAGGGCCTCCTACGAGCAGTACTTC.

The V call is TRBV6-1, the J call TRBJ1-5; TRBD1 might be the D (6 bases). The V end was cut by 3 bases, the J end by 16 bases, with 16 bases between. The germline V gene encodes CDR1 MNHNS and CDR2 SASEGT. There are 12 residues in the CDR3. CDR3 protein: CASSDPGQPAHF. CDR3 nucleotides: TGTGCCAGCAGTGACCCCGGACAGCCGGCTCATTTT.

This clonotype has more than one count but fewer than ten. The J gene is TRBJ1-2, the V gene TRBV12-3 or TRBV12-4; D may be TRBD1 (6 bases). The V end lost 6 bases, the J end lost 4 bases, and 15 bases lay between the germline ends. The CDR3 totals 14 residues. The CDR3 coding sequence is TGTGCCAGCAGCCCTATGGAGGGGGTCTATGGCTACACCTTC. Translation: CASSPMEGVYGYTF.

J is TRBJ2-4 and V is TRBV5-1; D perhaps matches TRBD2 (6 bases). CDR1 SGHRS and CDR2 YFSETQ come from the germline V gene. V was shortened by 4 bases and J by 9 bases, with 14 bases between the two germline ends. The CDR3 is 13 residues long. CDR3 region: CASSLPGVGIQYF. The CDR3 bases are TGCGCCAGCAGCCTTCCGGGAGTGGGCATTCAGTACTTC.

Only a few counts were recorded for this clonotype. The gene calls are TRBV7-9 and TRBJ2-2; TRBD2 matches at 10 bases. V dropped 5 bases and J dropped 5; count of bases not matched to a gene: 11. The CDR3 has 17 amino acids. Germline V gene sequence: CDR1 SEHNR, CDR2 FQNEAQ (reference sequence). CDR3 amino acids: CASSTWTSGRGTGELFF. In DNA, the CDR3 is TGTGCCAGCAGCACGTGGACTAGCGGACGAGGTACCGGGGAGCTGTTTTTT.

This clonotype is labeled as hyperexpanded. As DNA, the CDR3 is TGTGCCAGCAGTTTGGACCAGGCAGGCATGGACGAGCAGTACTTC. This translates into CASSLDQAGMDEQYF. The chain links TRBV27 to TRBJ2-7; D is uncertain. The CDR3 loop spans 15 amino acids. CDR1 is MNHEY and CDR2 is SMNVEV in the germline V gene (reference sequence). V gave up 3 bases and J gave up 5 bases, with 17 bases separating them.

The V and J genes are TRBV6-6 and TRBJ2-2; 8 positions match TRBD2. Germline CDR1 is MNHNY and CDR2 is SVGAGI (reference sequence). There are 14 residues in the CDR3. With 6 bases clipped from V and 5 bases from J, the junction kept 5 bases outside the gene matches. The CDR3 DNA reads as TGTGCCAGCAGGACGGGAGGGGGGACCGGGGAGCTGTTTTTT. This encodes CASRTGGGTGELFF.

The chain uses TRBV28 and TRBJ2-3; a possible D gene is TRBD2 (5 bases). V lost 5 bases and J 2 bases, leaving 11 bases between the germline ends. The CDR3 has 14 amino acids. Per the germline V gene, CDR1 is MDHEN and CDR2 is SYDVKM. The CDR3 sequence: CASSQSGNTDTQYF. CDR3 DNA: TGTGCCAGCAGTCAATCGGGGAACACAGATACGCAGTATTTT.

This clonotype was seen a few times. J is TRBJ2-7 and V is TRBV5-5; D remains unclear. Looked up from germline, CDR1 is SGHKS and CDR2 is YYEKEE (reference sequence). The CDR3 length is 13 residues. Trimming shortened V by 0 bases and J by 2 bases, and 6 bases separated the two germline ends. The CDR3 coding sequence is TGTGCCAGCAGCTTGGGGCCGACCTACGAGCAGTACTTC. Encoded protein: CASSLGPTYEQYF. The variable domain in full, completed from reference TRBV5-5 and TRBJ2-7, reads DAGVTQSPTHLIKTRGQQVTLRCSPISGHKSVSWYQQVLGQGPQFIFQYYEKEERGRGNFPDRFSARQFPNYSSELNVNALLLGDSALYLCASSLGPTYEQYFGPGTRLTVT.

The V gene is TRBV12-3 or TRBV12-4, the J gene TRBJ2-1; 9 bases match TRBD2. CDR3 size: 16 residues. The junction had 7 bases not matched to a gene; V was cut back by 3 bases and J by 4 bases. The DNA for the CDR3 is TGTGCCAGCAGTTTCGGTGGCGGGAGGGTGTACAATGAGCAGTTCTTC. Translating gives CASSFGGGRVYNEQFF.

The V and J genes are TRBV4-3 and TRBJ1-1; 10 bases line up with TRBD1. Germline V gives CDR1 LGHNA, CDR2 YSLEER. The CDR3 is 17 amino acids. Unmatched junction bases numbered 6, after V lost 2 bases and J lost 0 bases. The CDR3 region is CASSQWGTGVMNTEAFF. CDR3 DNA sequence: TGCGCCAGCAGCCAATGGGGGACAGGGGTCATGAACACTGAAGCTTTCTTT.

J is TRBJ1-1 and V is TRBV20-1, with D tentatively TRBD1 (6 bases). V lost 3 bases to trimming and J lost 0 bases, with 14 bases between them. Germline CDR1 is DFQATT and CDR2 is SNEGSKA (reference sequence). This CDR3 is built from 15 residues. CDR3 protein: CSASTGFEMNTEAFF. The CDR3 DNA reads TGCAGTGCTAGTACAGGGTTTGAAATGAACACTGAAGCTTTCTTT.

This clonotype turned up a few times. The rearrangement joins TRBV28 to TRBJ1-2, with D maybe TRBD1 (6 bases). Trimming took 6 bases from V and 4 from J, leaving 6 bases between them. The germline V gene has CDR1 MDHEN and CDR2 SYDVKM. The CDR3 is made up of 11 amino acids. CDR3 sequence reads: CASRTGYGYTF. The CDR3 DNA reads as TGTGCCAGCAGGACAGGCTATGGCTACACCTTC.

This clonotype came up once. The gene calls are TRBV4-1 and TRBJ1-1, with a weak D call TRBD1 (5 bases). V lost 3 bases and J 7 bases, leaving 21 bases between the germline ends. CDR3 size: 16 residues. The germline V gene has CDR1 MGHRA and CDR2 YSYEKL. The CDR3 loop is CASSQDDRGASVEAFF. CDR3 in DNA: TGCGCCAGCAGCCAGGACGACAGAGGGGCGTCGGTTGAAGCTTTCTTT.

About this clonotype itself: Mismatch with germline at one junction end may stem from a read error. The rearrangement uses TRBV5-1 and TRBJ1-1; D call uncertain. The germline V gene has CDR1 SGHRS and CDR2 YFSETQ. The CDR3 consists of 14 residues. The CDR3 nucleotides are TGCGCCAGCGGCTTGGATTCGGGGTACACTGAAGCTTTCTTT. Its protein product is CASGLDSGYTEAFF.

The rearrangement links TRBV2 to TRBJ2-3; no reliable D call. The ends were cut back, 5 bases at V and 1 base at J, with 7 bases in the middle. CDR1 SNHLY and CDR2 FYNNEI come from the germline V gene. CDR3 length: 13 amino acids. The CDR3 reads CASSSLGTDTQYF. CDR3 bases: TGTGCCAGCAGTAGTCTAGGCACAGATACGCAGTATTTT.

This clonotype has a handful of counts. The CDR3 DNA reads TGTGCCAGCAGCCCCGGGACTCGGAGCCAGCCCCAGCATTTT. Translating gives CASSPGTRSQPQHF. This chain links TRBV7-2 with TRBJ1-5; D possibly corresponds to TRBD1 (5 bases). This CDR3 region has 14 residues. V was clipped by 5 bases and J by 7 bases, with 15 bases between them. Looked up from germline, CDR1 is SGHTA and CDR2 is FQGNSA.

V and J are TRBV5-5 and TRBJ2-1, with a possible D match to TRBD1 (6 bases). Germline CDR1 reads SGHKS; CDR2 reads YYEKEE (reference sequence). Trimming shortened V by 4 bases and J by 7 bases, and 12 bases separated the two germline ends. This CDR3 has 13 residues. This CDR3 reads CASSVQGRNEQFF. The CDR3 DNA follows: TGTGCCAGCAGCGTCCAGGGGCGGAATGAGCAGTTCTTC.

This clonotype turned up a few times. V and J are TRBV28 and TRBJ2-3, with a possible D match to TRBD2 (5 bases). Germline values: CDR1 MDHEN, CDR2 SYDVKM. The CDR3 consists of 15 residues. The V gene lost 4 bases and the J gene lost 4 bases, with 15 bases spanning the gap. The CDR3 sequence: CASSSRSDSADTQYF. The CDR3 nucleotides are TGTGCCAGCAGTTCACGTAGCGATAGTGCAGATACGCAGTATTTT.

The sample holds a few counts of this clonotype. This chain connects TRBV28 to TRBJ1-1; D not resolved. Germline lookup yields CDR1 MDHEN and CDR2 SYDVKM. The CDR3 is made up of 11 amino acids. Trimming removed 6 bases from V and 3 bases from J, with 5 bases in between. In DNA, the CDR3 is TGTGCCAGCAGGAGGGACACTGAAGCTTTCTTT. Amino acid sequence: CASRRDTEAFF.

The CDR3 loop is CASSLGQEQTQYF. The CDR3 nucleotides are TGTGCCAGCAGTTTGGGCCAGGAGCAGACCCAGTACTTC. V is TRBV12-3 or TRBV12-4 and J is TRBJ2-5; D unresolved. CDR3 size: 13 residues. V was trimmed by 3 bases and J by 6 bases, leaving 11 bases between them.